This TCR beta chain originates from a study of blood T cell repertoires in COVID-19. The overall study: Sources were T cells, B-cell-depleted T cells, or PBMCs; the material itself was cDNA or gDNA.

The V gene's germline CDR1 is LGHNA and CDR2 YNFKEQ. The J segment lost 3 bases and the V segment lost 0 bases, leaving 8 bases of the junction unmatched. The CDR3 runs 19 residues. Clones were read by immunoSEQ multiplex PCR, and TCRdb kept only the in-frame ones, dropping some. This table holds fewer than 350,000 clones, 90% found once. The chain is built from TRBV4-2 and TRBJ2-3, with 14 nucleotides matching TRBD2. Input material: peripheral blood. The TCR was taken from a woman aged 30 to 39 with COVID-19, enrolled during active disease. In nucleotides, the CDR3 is TGTGCCAGCAGCCAAGAACCGACTAGCGGGGGGGGTAGGACAGATACGCAGTATTTT. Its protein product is CASSQEPTSGGGRTDTQYF.